Below are 11 T cell receptor beta chains sequenced from a single sample in a study of OX40 agonist ivuxolimab in advanced cancers. Sequencing used immunoSEQ multiplex PCR; TCRdb keeps in-frame clones, though not all of them. The sample includes around 98,000 clones, roughly nine tenths of them seen just once. The source was CD4+ or CD8+ T cells sorted from blood, collected in a trial of the OX40 agonist ivuxolimab. The receptors were gathered from an adult with an advanced solid tumor such as melanoma, head and neck, liver or kidney cancer.

The V gene is TRBV28, the J gene TRBJ1-2, with D hard to call. CDR3 length: 16 residues. V was clipped by 5 bases and J by 6 bases, with 22 bases between them. Germline V lookup: CDR1 MDHEN, CDR2 SYDVKM. The CDR3 here is CASSSPGETNRDGYTF. DNA for the CDR3: TGTGCCAGCAGTAGCCCCGGAGAGACCAATCGGGATGGCTACACCTTC.

The chain uses TRBV10-3 and TRBJ1-2; D perhaps matches TRBD1 (6 bases). CDR3 length: 14 residues. The V gene's germline CDR1 is ENHRY and CDR2 SYGVKD. V was shortened by 6 bases and J by 6 bases, with 17 bases between the two germline ends. The CDR3 here is CAIRGEQGRDGYTF. The CDR3 DNA reads as TGTGCCATCAGAGGGGAACAGGGTAGGGATGGCTACACCTTC.

V gene TRBV7-8 combines with J gene TRBJ1-5, with D tentatively TRBD1 (6 bases). With 2 bases removed from V and 7 bases from J, the gap between germline ends came to 15 bases. Germline V gene lookup returns CDR1 SGHVS and CDR2 FQNEAQ. The CDR3 spans 15 residues. CDR3 protein: CASSLTRGGSQPQHF. As DNA, the CDR3 is TGTGCCAGCAGCTTAACCCGAGGGGGTAGCCAGCCCCAGCATTTT.

This clone was detected a few times. The chain employs TRBV6-4 and TRBJ1-1, with no clear D. The CDR3 has 13 residues. V was clipped by 5 bases and J by 3 bases, with 10 bases between them. Germline V gene sequence: CDR1 MRHNA, CDR2 SNTAGT. CDR3 DNA: TGTGCCAGCAGTCTCGGAAGGTACACTGAAGCTTTCTTT. Protein: CASSLGRYTEAFF.

This clone is deemed medium-sized (0.01 to 0.1%). The same CDR3 also results from other DNA sequences found in this sample. This chain links TRBV5-4 with TRBJ2-7; D is perhaps TRBD2 (5 bases). The CDR3 loop spans 11 amino acids. The V gene's germline CDR1 is SGHNT and CDR2 YYREEE (reference sequence). V was shortened by 4 bases and J by 7 bases, with 9 bases between the two germline ends. CDR3 coding DNA: TGTGCCAGCAGCCTCCGGGGAGAGCAGTACTTC. Its translation: CASSLRGEQYF. The complete variable domain, with remaining parts taken from reference TRBV5-4 and TRBJ2-7, reads ETGVTQSPTHLIKTRGQQVTLRCSSQSGHNTVSWYQQALGQGPQFIFQYYREEENGRGNFPPRFSGLQFPNYSSELNVNALELDDSALYLCASSLRGEQYFGPGTRLTVT.

V and J are TRBV6-5 and TRBJ1-4; no clear D. The CDR3 has 11 residues. CDR1 and CDR2 (germline): MNHEY, SVGAGI. The ends were cut back, 3 bases at V and 8 bases at J, with 4 bases in the middle. CDR3 region: CASSYKEKLFF. As DNA, the CDR3 is TGTGCCAGCAGTTATAAGGAAAAACTGTTTTTT.

This chain connects TRBV29-1 to TRBJ1-6; weak D call: TRBD1 (6 bases). The V and J ends lost 8 bases and 13 bases respectively, with 24 bases between them. Germline V gene data show CDR1 as SQVTM and CDR2 as ANQGSEA. This CDR3 has 14 amino acids. The CDR3 DNA reads TGCAGCTCCTGTTCCGGGGGAGGGGGGCGGCCCCTCCACTTT. Translation: CSSCSGGGGRPLHF. Using reference TRBV29-1 and TRBJ1-6 for the parts outside the CDR3, the full variable domain is SAVISQKPSRDICQRGTSLTIQCQVDSQVTMMFWYRQQPGQSLTLIATANQGSEATYESGFVIDKFPISRPNLTFSTLTVSNMSPEDSSIYLCSSCSGGGGRPLHFGNGTRLTVT.

This sequence joins TRBV5-4 and TRBJ2-2; D gene ambiguous. This CDR3 contains 13 residues. Trimming stripped 1 base from V and 5 bases from J, with 6 bases between. Germline lookup yields CDR1 SGHNT and CDR2 YYREEE (reference sequence). CDR3: CASSLRETGELFF. In DNA, the CDR3 is TGTGCCAGCAGCTTGAGGGAAACCGGGGAGCTGTTTTTT.

Only one count was recorded for this clone. This chain links TRBV28 with TRBJ2-6; the D call may be TRBD1 or TRBD2 (5 bases each). Germline assignment: CDR1 MDHEN and CDR2 SYDVKM. CDR3 length: 16 residues. The V end was cut by 4 bases, the J end by 1 base, with 11 bases between. The CDR3 nucleotides are TGTGCCAGCAGTTCAGGGACGGCGTCTGGGGCCAACGTCCTGACTTTC. Protein product: CASSSGTASGANVLTF. The entire variable domain, with the rest obtained from reference TRBV28 and TRBJ2-6, is as follows: DVKVTQSSRYLVKRTGEKVFLECVQDMDHENMFWYRQDPGLGLRLIYFSYDVKMKEKGDIPEGYSVSREKKERFSLILESASTNQTSMYLCASSSGTASGANVLTFGAGSRLTVL.

The count of this clone is one. This chain uses TRBV21-1 with TRBJ1-2; the table's D call of TRBD1 was not tested on the DNA. TRBV21-1 is listed as a pseudogene. The CDR3 length is 14 residues. CDR3 sequence: CASSKLQGAGGYTF. The CDR3 DNA is TGTGCCAGCAGCAAACTCCAGGGGGCTGGTGGCTACACCTTC.

The CDR3 protein is CASSLFSGGFTGELFF. For the CDR3, the DNA is TGTGCCAGCAGTTTGTTTAGCGGGGGGTTCACCGGGGAGCTGTTTTTT. V is TRBV27 and J is TRBJ2-2; TRBD2 matches 10 bases. The CDR3 totals 16 residues. V trimming: 3 bases; J trimming: 4 bases; junction bases outside the gene matches: 5. Germline V gene data show CDR1 as MNHEY and CDR2 as SMNVEV (reference sequence).